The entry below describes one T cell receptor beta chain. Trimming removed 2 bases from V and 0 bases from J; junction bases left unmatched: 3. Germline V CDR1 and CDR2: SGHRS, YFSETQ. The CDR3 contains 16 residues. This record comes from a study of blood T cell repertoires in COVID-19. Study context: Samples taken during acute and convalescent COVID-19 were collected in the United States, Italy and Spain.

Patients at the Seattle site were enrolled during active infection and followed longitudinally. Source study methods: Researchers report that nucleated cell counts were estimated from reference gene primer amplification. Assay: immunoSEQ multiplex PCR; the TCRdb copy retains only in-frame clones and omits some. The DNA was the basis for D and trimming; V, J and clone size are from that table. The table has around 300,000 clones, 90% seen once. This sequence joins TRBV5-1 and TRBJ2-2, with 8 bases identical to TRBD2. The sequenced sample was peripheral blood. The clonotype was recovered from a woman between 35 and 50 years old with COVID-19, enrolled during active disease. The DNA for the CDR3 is TGCGCCAGCAGCTTCTTAGCGGGATCGAACACCGGGGAGCTGTTTTTT. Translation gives CASSFLAGSNTGELFF.